The T cell receptor beta chain under discussion was sequenced for a study of T cell responses to AZD1222 COVID-19 vaccine. Clones were read by immunoSEQ multiplex PCR, and TCRdb kept only the in-frame ones, dropping some. The repertoire holds roughly 86,000 clones, 75% to 90% seen once, with 4.5% in the top ten. Germline lookup yields CDR1 GTSNPN and CDR2 SVGIG (reference sequence). V lost 2 bases and J lost 0, with 14 bases in between. CDR3 length equals 16 residues. This clone was detected only once. V and J are TRBV30 and TRBJ1-3; no definite D call. The sequencing here drew on peripheral blood, taken 28 days after the second AZD1222 dose. This clonotype was obtained from an adult who received the AZD1222 COVID-19 vaccine. CDR3 in DNA: TGTGCCTGGAGTCTCTTTGGACCGATCTCTGGAAACACCATATATTTT. It codes for CAWSLFGPISGNTIYF.